The text below deals with one T cell receptor (beta chain). Its specific antigen is unknown. No base qualities exist here, and no much larger clone lies one base off it. Sequences SGHAT (CDR1) and FQNNGV (CDR2) are obtained from the germline V gene. V ends up 4 bases short and J 2 bases short, with an unmatched junction base count of 2. From cysteine to phenylalanine, the CDR3 is 16 amino acids long. Only the CDR3 part of the read is kept: 48 bases, read in frame from the first base. The data stem from a study of blood T cells in healthy people across ages (dated by TCRdb to between 2015 and 2017). General notes on the study: In model experiments, roughly one uniquely barcoded TCR beta cDNA molecule per two T cells was captured by template switching. To track age-related changes in TCR beta repertoire diversity, the study relied on deep sequencing normalized with unique cDNA molecular identifiers. The donors were split into four age groups: young (average roughly 15 years), middle-aged (39), aged (about 62) and long-lived (under 90). For two donors (one aged 18 to 29 and one aged 80 or older), the study analyzed two additional independent replicas of 1 million unique cDNA reads from the same blood draw. To avoid experimental bias, donors of different ages were spread randomly across the sequencing lanes.

Summary of the overall study and its limitations: The long-lived group showed more naive CD4+ T cells, fewer expanded clones and increased TCR diversity than the aged group, suggesting age selection. Donor CMV infection status was unknown, potentially confounding age-related changes in expanded clonotypes. Observed TCR beta diversity per million T cells fell roughly linearly with age, and a significant reduction was already apparent by age around 44. Observed TCR beta diversity correlated strongly with the percentage of naive T cells measured by flow cytometry. Estimates of total diversity based on one million sequenced T cells were considered lower bounds and underestimates. Bulk unsorted PBMC profiling prevented conclusive comparison of naive and antigen-experienced compartments.

Systemically healthy Caucasian individuals from Russia, around 38 in total and aged roughly 6 to 95 years, were included as donors. Each donor gave 8 to 10 milliliters of peripheral blood, collected into EDTA-treated Vacutainer tubes. Ficoll-Paque density-gradient centrifugation was used to isolate PBMCs, with at least 7 million per sample. Total RNA was extracted from PBMCs with Trizol reagent, with at least 5.5 micrograms obtained per sample. For every donor, an aliquot of PBMCs went through flow cytometry to measure the percentages of naive CD45RAhigh/CD27high T cells. Preparation of the library involved 5' RACE. This sample was sequenced with an Illumina HiSeq 2500. A second PCR of roughly 6 to 12 cycles was run with a J-beta primer mix and a sample-barcoded 5' primer. A unique molecular identifier was introduced onto each TCR beta cDNA molecule by a template-switch 5' adaptor carrying 12 random nucleotides. Each sample yielded at least 3 million CDR3-containing paired-end reads. All of the RNA was converted into first-strand cDNA using the Mint cDNA synthesis kit, with a TRBC-specific oligonucleotide serving as the primer. After uracil-DNA glycosylase treatment, a first 18-cycle PCR used universal primers M1SS and BC2_uni_R on all cDNA. Concerning the study's data processing: For normalization, 1 million high-quality reads, each with a distinct molecular identifier, were randomly selected from each sample. Reads with shared molecular identifiers were discarded instead of being binned into consensus sequences. MiTCR, run with a Q25 quality threshold and the strictest error-elimination algorithm, handled CDR3 identification, clonotype clustering and error correction. Lower-bound total TCR beta diversity was estimated with a nonparametric unseen species model using Euler transformation. TCRdb handled the public reads itself, with Q25 trimming in fastp and clone calling in MiXCR, and kept productive beta chains. CDR3 protein duplicates are merged, each entry listing the most common genes and DNA. The V and J calls reflect TCRdb's pipeline rather than the authors' work. The sample table records 1.5 million to 1.8 million distinct CDR3 sequences; approximately 43% of these occur just once. The ten largest clones capture about 3.8% of the sample.

The material sequenced was blood. The receptor comes from a woman aged 18-35 years in good health. The chain couples TRBV11-2 to TRBJ2-3, with 14 bases matching TRBD2. The CDR3 region reads CASSWTSGGTTDTQYF. The DNA sequence is given as TGTGCCAGCAGCTGGACTAGCGGGGGGACCACAGATACGCAGTATTTT.